This T cell receptor (beta chain) is drawn from a study of shared clonotypes between healthy human individuals. Study as a whole: Per donor, CD8 memory used one plate, CD8 naive used two, CD4 memory used three and CD4 naive used three.

Germline V gene lookup returns CDR1 SGDLS and CDR2 YYNGEE. This CDR3 comprises 15 residues. V was pared by 4 bases and J by 2 bases, with 13 bases between. The study's findings and limits: Naive subsets, compared against memory subsets, generally had larger estimated richness values. Clonotype sharing across several donors was observed for around 4.8% of naive CD4 clonotypes.

This clone was picked up one time. Its antigen remains unknown. The authors loaded roughly 200 ng DNA, about 30,000 T cell genomes, into sorted-subset replicate PCRs. Measured with immunoSEQ multiplex PCR; TCRdb has only the in-frame clones, and not every one. The sample lists a few million clones, more than 80% occurring once. What was sequenced was naive CD4+ T cells from PBMCs. Subset noted: CD45RA+ positively selected. This sequence was found in a man between 18 and 35 years old in good health. Some clones in this sample may be carry-over from other donors' samples. The V call is TRBV9, the J call TRBJ2-1; possibly TRBD2 for D (5 bases). The CDR3 region has the DNA TGTGCCAGCAGCTCCAGGCGAGGGACCTACAATGAGCAGTTCTTC. Protein: CASSSRRGTYNEQFF.